The 31 T cell receptor beta chains listed next were all sequenced from one sample in a study of T-cell memory formation after mild COVID-19 (dated by TCRdb to about 2021). Libraries came from 5' RACE. The sequencer was an Illumina NovaSeq 6000. TCRdb reanalyzed the raw reads on its own, using fastp at Q25 for trimming and MiXCR for clone calling, and kept in-frame beta chains. Rows merge per CDR3 protein into single entries with the most common DNA and genes. The sample table lists a few hundred thousand distinct CDR3 sequences, about 20% of them with a count of one. Clones ranked in the top ten supply around 20% of the sample. Sequenced: PBMCs or a T cell subset sorted from them (not recorded which). The receptor source for this set is a young man who had mild COVID-19 (a few samples of this study predate the infection). The sample titles of this study are shuffled in the database, so cell type and time point are left out; the donor was told from shared clones.

The rearrangement links TRBV25-1 to TRBJ2-3; D is unresolved. The CDR3 covers 15 residues. Trimming pared 3 bases from V and 7 bases from J, leaving 17 bases between. Germline values: CDR1 MGHDK, CDR2 SYGVNS. CDR3 in amino acids: CASSEGPRVRHTQYF. CDR3 DNA sequence: TGTGCCAGCAGTGAGGGTCCCCGGGTCAGGCATACGCAGTATTTT.

The chain is built from TRBV7-3 and TRBJ2-5; D uncertain. Between the trimmed V and J ends, which lost 2 bases and 5 bases, there was a span of 12 bases. The germline gives CDR1 SGHTA, CDR2 FQGTGA. CDR3 length equals 14 residues. The CDR3 sequence is CASSLYASLETQYF. CDR3 nucleotides: TGTGCCAGCAGCTTATACGCGTCGCTGGAGACCCAGTACTTC.

This clonotype was counted many times. V usage is TRBV5-1 and J usage is TRBJ1-6; D call uncertain. The CDR3 loop spans 15 amino acids. Trimming took off 0 bases at V and 5 bases at J, with 9 bases between the two ends. Looked up from germline, CDR1 is SGHRS and CDR2 is YFSETQ. CDR3: CASSLGFGDNSPLHF. The DNA of the CDR3 is TGCGCCAGCAGCTTGGGTTTCGGCGATAATTCACCCCTCCACTTT.

The CDR3 DNA reads TGTGCCAGCAGCGCCCACGCCAGCCCCCGACTGAACACCGGGGAGCTGTTTTTT. As protein: CASSAHASPRLNTGELFF. This sequence joins TRBV9 and TRBJ2-2; D gene ambiguous. With 3 bases removed from V and 1 base from J, the gap between germline ends came to 19 bases. Germline CDR1 and CDR2: SGDLS and YYNGEE. This CDR3 is built from 18 residues. Based on the CDR3 plus reference TRBV9 and TRBJ2-2, the full variable domain is DSGVTQTPKHLITATGQRVTLRCSPRSGDLSVYWYQQSLDQGLQFLIQYYNGEERAKGNILERFSAQQFPDLHSELNLSSLELGDSALYFCASSAHASPRLNTGELFFGEGSRLTVL.

The chain is built from TRBV12-3 or TRBV12-4 and TRBJ1-4; perhaps TRBD1 as D (6 bases). There are 14 residues in the CDR3. V lost 7 bases and J lost 4, with 13 bases in between. In nucleotides, the CDR3 is TGTGCCAGCAACCTGGACAGTAGTAATGAAAAACTGTTTTTT. Translation: CASNLDSSNEKLFF.

The CDR3 sequence: CASSPSSGGAREQFF. CDR3 coding DNA: TGTGCCAGCAGCCCTTCTAGCGGGGGGGCCCGTGAGCAGTTCTTC. This sequence joins TRBV7-3 and TRBJ2-1, with 12 bases that match TRBD2. The CDR3 is made up of 15 amino acids. V was clipped by 5 bases and J by 9 bases; unmatched bases: 8. Germline CDR1 SGHTA, CDR2 FQGTGA.

This rearrangement joins TRBV9 to TRBJ1-6; D is uncertain. CDR3 length: 12 amino acids. Germline lookup yields CDR1 SGDLS and CDR2 YYNGEE. Trimming stripped 0 bases from V and 15 bases from J, with 10 bases between. In DNA form, the CDR3 reads TGTGCCAGCAGCGTAGCTAACGGGCTCCTCCACTTT. This codes for CASSVANGLLHF. Based on the CDR3 plus reference TRBV9 and TRBJ1-6, the full variable domain is DSGVTQTPKHLITATGQRVTLRCSPRSGDLSVYWYQQSLDQGLQFLIQYYNGEERAKGNILERFSAQQFPDLHSELNLSSLELGDSALYFCASSVANGLLHFGNGTRLTVT.

The table lists this clonotype with a few counts. CDR3 residues: CASSQAGGEQYV. The CDR3, as DNA: TGTGCCAGCAGCCAAGCAGGGGGCGAGCAGTACGTC. V usage is TRBV7-9 and J usage is TRBJ2-7; 7 bases fit TRBD1. CDR1 SEHNR and CDR2 FQNEAQ come from the germline V gene (reference sequence). V dropped 5 bases and J dropped 6; count of bases not matched to a gene: 4. The CDR3 extends over 12 amino acids.

The CDR3 nucleotides read TGTGCCAGCAGTTATCAGGCCCGGACTGAAGCTTTCTTT. This sequence encodes CASSYQARTEAFF. V gene TRBV28 combines with J gene TRBJ1-1; no clear D gene. CDR1 is MDHEN and CDR2 is SYDVKM in the germline V gene. V was clipped by 4 bases and J by 5 bases, with 11 bases between them. The CDR3 is made up of 13 amino acids.

This rearrangement joins TRBV20-1 to TRBJ2-5, with TRBD1 matching over 7 bases. The CDR3 sequence is 15 residues long. Germline CDR1 reads DFQATT; CDR2 reads SNEGSKA (reference sequence). The trim removed 1 base at V and 3 bases at J, leaving 8 bases unmatched. This CDR3 is CSARGRTGQEETQYF. In DNA, the CDR3 is TGCAGTGCTAGAGGGAGGACAGGACAGGAAGAGACCCAGTACTTC.

The gene calls are TRBV20-1 and TRBJ2-1; D possibly matches TRBD1 or TRBD2 (5 bases each). The CDR3 extends over 14 amino acids. The V and J ends lost 1 base and 0 bases respectively, with 7 bases between them. Germline assignment: CDR1 DFQATT and CDR2 SNEGSKA (reference sequence). This CDR3 reads CSARVGTSYNEQFF. DNA for the CDR3: TGCAGTGCTAGAGTCGGGACCTCCTACAATGAGCAGTTCTTC.

The V and J genes are TRBV7-9 and TRBJ2-4; perhaps TRBD1 as D (6 bases). V was shortened by 3 bases and J by 6 bases, with 12 bases between the two germline ends. The CDR3 has 14 amino acids. From germline, CDR1 is SEHNR and CDR2 FQNEAQ (reference sequence). The CDR3 protein is CASSFMSGANIQYF. In DNA, the CDR3 is TGTGCCAGCAGCTTTATGTCAGGGGCAAACATTCAGTACTTC.

This clonotype has more than one count but fewer than ten. The rearrangement links TRBV4-2 to TRBJ2-4; D is unclear. The V gene's germline CDR1 is LGHNA and CDR2 YNFKEQ. Trimming left V 1 base short and J 2 bases short, with 0 bases between. The CDR3 is 12 amino acids. CDR3 sequence reads: CASSQAKNIQYF. The CDR3 DNA reads TGTGCCAGCAGCCAAGCCAAAAACATTCAGTACTTC.

V is TRBV27 and J is TRBJ2-3; 10 bases are a match to TRBD2. V shed 5 bases, J shed 2 bases, and the junction held 4 bases outside the gene matches. This CDR3 is 15 amino acids long. CDR1 is MNHEY, CDR2 SMNVEV, per germline (reference sequence). The CDR3 DNA reads as TGTGCCAGCAGTGAGCGGGGGGGACCCACAGATACGCAGTATTTT. This gives the protein CASSERGGPTDTQYF.

This clonotype was seen a handful of times. The chain carries TRBV15 and TRBJ1-5, with 8 bases identical to TRBD1. With V trimmed by 3 bases and J by 7 bases, 2 bases remained unmatched. Germline V gives CDR1 LNHNV, CDR2 YYDKDF (reference sequence). The CDR3 is made up of 13 amino acids. The CDR3 nucleotides read TGTGCCACCAGCAGGGACAGGGCGCAGCCCCAGCATTTT. The encoded protein is CATSRDRAQPQHF. The full variable domain, completed using reference TRBV15 and TRBJ1-5, is DAMVIQNPRYQVTQFGKPVTLSCSQTLNHNVMYWYQQKSSQAPKLLFHYYDKDFNNEADTPDNFQSRRPNTSFCFLDIRSPGLGDTAMYLCATSRDRAQPQHFGDGTRLSIL.

This clonotype was seen a few times. The chain is built from TRBV10-3 and TRBJ2-7; 10 nucleotides align to TRBD2. V shed 3 bases and J 4 bases; nucleotides not matched to a gene: 6. The germline CDR1 and CDR2 sequences are ENHRY and SYGVKD. CDR3 length: 15 amino acids. The CDR3 protein is CAISDSSGGYYEQYV. CDR3 coding DNA: TGTGCCATCAGTGATTCTAGCGGGGGATATTACGAGCAGTACGTC.

The table lists this clonotype with many counts. The gene calls are TRBV11-2 and TRBJ1-6; no definite D call. The CDR3 covers 13 residues. V was shortened by 2 bases and J by 8 bases, with 7 bases between the two germline ends. Germline V gives CDR1 SGHAT, CDR2 FQNNGV. CDR3 sequence: CASSLKEDSPLHF. The CDR3, as DNA: TGTGCCAGCAGCTTAAAGGAGGATTCACCCCTCCACTTT.

In this sample, this clonotype turned up a few times. CDR3 sequence reads: CASSLGLDREQFF. In DNA form, the CDR3 reads TGTGCCAGCAGCTTGGGACTAGATCGTGAGCAGTTCTTC. This chain uses TRBV7-2 with TRBJ2-1, with 8 bases identical to TRBD2. The ends lost 3 bases at V and 9 bases at J; junction bases unmatched: 4. The CDR3 contains 13 residues. Looked up from germline, CDR1 is SGHTA and CDR2 is FQGNSA.

The chain has TRBV6-1 and TRBJ2-1; tentatively, D is TRBD1 (5 bases). CDR3 size: 15 residues. Germline assignment: CDR1 MNHNS and CDR2 SASEGT. V gave up 3 bases and J gave up 8 bases, with 17 bases separating them. DNA for the CDR3: TGTGCCAGCAGTGATACGACAGTCTTTAGAGATGAGCAGTTCTTC. This sequence encodes CASSDTTVFRDEQFF.

This clonotype occurred a few times. CDR3 nucleotides: TGCGCCAGCAGCCAAGGAGCTGGGGGGCTGGATACGCAGTATTTT. The encoded protein is CASSQGAGGLDTQYF. J is TRBJ2-3 and V is TRBV4-1; D is possibly TRBD1 or TRBD2 (6 bases each). The ends were cut back, 1 base at V and 6 bases at J, with 14 bases in the middle. The V gene's germline CDR1 is MGHRA and CDR2 YSYEKL. There are 15 residues in the CDR3.

The rearrangement joins TRBV5-8 to TRBJ2-1; the D gene could be TRBD1 or TRBD2 (7 bases each). The V end was cut by 0 bases, the J end by 0 bases, with 13 bases between. CDR1 is SGHTS and CDR2 is YDEGEE in the germline V gene. The length of the CDR3 is 17 residues. CDR3 DNA sequence: TGTGCCAGCAGCTTGGACAGGGGACTAAGCTCCTACAATGAGCAGTTCTTC. This gives the protein CASSLDRGLSSYNEQFF. The full variable domain, completed using reference TRBV5-8 and TRBJ2-1, is EAGVTQSPTHLIKTRGQQATLRCSPISGHTSVYWYQQALGLGLQFLLWYDEGEERNRGNFPPRFSGRQFPNYSSELNVNALELEDSALYLCASSLDRGLSSYNEQFFGPGTRLTVL.

The V and J genes are TRBV5-1 and TRBJ2-1; D gene ambiguous. CDR1 is SGHRS and CDR2 is YFSETQ in the germline V gene. The ends were cut back, 3 bases at V and 4 bases at J, with 8 bases in the middle. The CDR3 is 13 residues long. CDR3 sequence: CASSYDNYNEQFF. The CDR3 DNA is TGCGCCAGCAGCTATGACAATTACAATGAGCAGTTCTTC.

The chain combines TRBV4-3 with TRBJ1-2, with unresolved D. Germline CDR1 and CDR2: LGHNA and YSLEER. The CDR3 length is 15 residues. V was clipped by 0 bases and J by 1 base, with 9 bases between them. CDR3 bases: TGCGCCAGCAGCCAAGAGGCTGCCCTTAACTATGGCTACACCTTC. Amino acid sequence: CASSQEAALNYGYTF.

This clonotype was counted many times. The chain links TRBV6-1 to TRBJ2-5; 12 positions match TRBD2. This CDR3 spans 15 amino acids. Looked up from germline, CDR1 is MNHNS and CDR2 is SASEGT. V trimming: 6 bases; J trimming: 4 bases; junction bases outside the gene matches: 6. This CDR3 reads CASSELAGGSETQYF. CDR3 in DNA: TGTGCCAGCAGCGAACTAGCGGGGGGATCAGAGACCCAGTACTTC.

V and J are TRBV3-1 and TRBJ2-2; TRBD2 is a possible D gene (6 bases). V dropped 10 bases and J dropped 7 bases, with 10 bases sitting between them. This CDR3 is built from 11 residues. From germline, CDR1 is LGHDT and CDR2 YNNKEL (reference sequence). The CDR3 DNA sequence: TGTGCCACCCAGCGGGTCGGGGAGCTGTTTTTT. This translates into CATQRVGELFF.

The chain combines TRBV12-5 with TRBJ2-7; perhaps TRBD1 as D (7 bases). The V end lost 5 bases, the J end lost 2 bases, and 22 bases lay between the germline ends. Germline-derived CDR1 and CDR2 are LGHNT and FRNRAP. The CDR3 is made up of 17 amino acids. CDR3: CASGPTAGQYVPYEQYF. The CDR3 bases are TGTGCTAGTGGTCCAACCGCGGGACAGTATGTTCCCTACGAGCAGTACTTC.

A few counts support this clonotype. This sequence joins TRBV28 and TRBJ2-7; 8 positions agree with TRBD2. Germline lookup yields CDR1 MDHEN and CDR2 SYDVKM. This CDR3 has 12 amino acids. The junction had 4 bases not matched to a gene; V was cut back by 8 bases and J by 4 bases. As DNA, the CDR3 is TGTGCCAGCGGGCGGGGGGCATACGAGCAGTACGTC. Amino acid sequence: CASGRGAYEQYV.

This clonotype came up many times. The gene calls are TRBV10-3 and TRBJ2-1, with TRBD2 matching over 12 bases. The V gene's germline CDR1 is ENHRY and CDR2 SYGVKD. CDR3 length equals 14 residues. V dropped 6 bases and J dropped 5; count of bases not matched to a gene: 2. The CDR3 protein is CAIRRTSGDNEQFF. The CDR3 bases are TGTGCCATCAGGAGGACTAGCGGGGACAATGAGCAGTTCTTC.

This chain links TRBV6-5 with TRBJ2-1; D gene ambiguous. The CDR3 is 14 amino acids. CDR1 and CDR2 from the germline V gene are MNHEY and SVGAGI. Trimming took 0 bases from V and 8 from J, leaving 11 bases between them. The CDR3 DNA reads as TGTGCCAGCAGTTACTCGTGGGGATCGTATGAGCAGTTCTTC. Translating it yields CASSYSWGSYEQFF.

The chain is built from TRBV7-3 and TRBJ1-1, with D uncertain. The CDR3 covers 14 residues. From germline, CDR1 is SGHTA and CDR2 FQGTGA. V was trimmed by 3 bases and J by 0 bases, leaving 8 bases between them. Written as DNA, the CDR3 is TGTGCCAGCAGCTTCGCTCGTCTGAACACTGAAGCTTTCTTT. Translated, it gives CASSFARLNTEAFF.

The chain combines TRBV28 with TRBJ1-2, with 8 bases lining up with TRBD1. The length of the CDR3 is 15 residues. In germline, CDR1 is MDHEN, CDR2 SYDVKM. With V trimmed by 4 bases and J by 6 bases, 10 bases remained unmatched. As DNA, the CDR3 is TGTGCCAGCAGTTCTAATACCGGACAGGGCGATGGCTACACCTTC. It codes for CASSSNTGQGDGYTF.